This entry lists 10 T cell receptor beta chains sequenced from one sample in a study of blood T cells in healthy people across ages. Sample-barcoded 5' priming and a J-beta primer mix drove a second PCR of 7 to 11 cycles. TCRdb ran MiXCR on the 5' RACE reads and lists one entry per CDR3 protein. The sample includes 850,000 to 1,000,000 distinct CDR3 sequences, about 51% of them seen just once. The sequencing input was blood. Receptors were obtained from a woman aged 55-70 years in good health.

The V and J genes are TRBV4-3 and TRBJ2-1; D is ambiguous. V was pared by 1 base and J by 1 base, with 11 bases between. Germline V gene data show CDR1 as LGHNA and CDR2 as YSLEER. The CDR3 totals 16 residues. In DNA form, the CDR3 reads TGCGCCAGCAGCCAAGGCTTGCGTTGGTCCTACAATGAGCAGTTCTTC. Its protein product is CASSQGLRWSYNEQFF.

The table lists this clonotype with a few counts. The J gene is TRBJ1-5, the V gene TRBV12-3 or TRBV12-4; no firm D call. The CDR3 sequence is 15 residues long. Trimming pared 4 bases from V and 2 bases from J, leaving 12 bases between. This chain's CDR3 is CASSSAQLGNQPQHF. In DNA, the CDR3 is TGTGCCAGCAGTTCCGCACAGTTGGGCAATCAGCCCCAGCATTTT.

V and J are TRBV7-2 and TRBJ1-5; possible D gene TRBD1, 5 bases. This CDR3 region has 15 residues. CDR1 is SGHTA and CDR2 is FQGNSA in the germline V gene. V lost 1 base, J lost 4 bases, and 11 bases lay in between. The CDR3 region is CASSLGQGTNQPQHF. In DNA, the CDR3 is TGTGCCAGCAGCTTAGGTCAGGGAACGAATCAGCCCCAGCATTTT.

J is TRBJ2-7 and V is TRBV4-1, with D uncertain. The germline V gene has CDR1 MGHRA and CDR2 YSYEKL. V lost 0 bases and J lost 3, with 12 bases in between. This CDR3 is built from 15 residues. CDR3 in DNA: TGCGCCAGCAGCCAAGATCCAGGCGCCCTCTACGAGCAGTACTTC. It codes for CASSQDPGALYEQYF.

This clonotype occurred a few times. The rearrangement links TRBV4-1 to TRBJ1-2, with 8 bases aligning to TRBD1. The CDR3 spans 13 residues. Germline V gives CDR1 MGHRA, CDR2 YSYEKL. Germline trimming cut 1 base from V and 8 bases from J; bases unmatched to any gene: 3. In nucleotides, the CDR3 is TGCGCCAGCAGCCAAGGCGACAGGGGCGGCTACACCTTC. Residues: CASSQGDRGGYTF.

This sequence joins TRBV10-3 and TRBJ2-4; 7 bases fit TRBD1. V trimming: 5 bases; J trimming: 9 bases; junction bases outside the gene matches: 16. Germline V gives CDR1 ENHRY, CDR2 SYGVKD. The CDR3 is 16 amino acids. The chain's CDR3 is CAISPNKDRLRGIQYF. The CDR3 nucleotides are TGTGCCATCAGTCCCAATAAGGACAGGCTTCGGGGCATTCAGTACTTC.

The chain couples TRBV9 to TRBJ2-1; TRBD2 is a possible D gene (6 bases). Germline V lookup: CDR1 SGDLS, CDR2 YYNGEE. V lost 3 bases, J lost 4 bases, and 17 bases lay in between. This CDR3 comprises 16 residues. This CDR3 is CASSAGLGGRYNEQFF. The DNA of the CDR3 is TGTGCCAGCAGCGCGGGACTCGGCGGGCGTTACAATGAGCAGTTCTTC.

On this clonotype: A read error may account for a junction end that differs from germline. The chain carries TRBV7-9 and TRBJ2-5; tentatively, D is TRBD2 (6 bases). CDR1 and CDR2 from the germline V gene are SEHNR and FQNEAQ (reference sequence). The CDR3 length is 15 residues. The CDR3 sequence is CAGSTEAGSQETQYF. CDR3 coding DNA: TGTGCCGGCAGCACCGAAGCGGGCAGTCAAGAGACCCAGTACTTC.

This chain connects TRBV3-1 to TRBJ2-3; the D gene could be TRBD1 or TRBD2 (5 bases each). CDR1 LGHDT and CDR2 YNNKEL come from the germline V gene (reference sequence). V dropped 4 bases and J dropped 0 bases, with 14 bases sitting between them. CDR3 length: 16 residues. This CDR3 is CASSLRGPASTDTQYF. The CDR3 bases are TGTGCCAGCAGCCTCCGGGGACCGGCTAGCACAGATACGCAGTATTTT.

The V and J genes are TRBV28 and TRBJ2-5; 11 positions agree with TRBD2. Germline lookup yields CDR1 MDHEN and CDR2 SYDVKM. The ends lost 4 bases at V and 4 bases at J; junction bases unmatched: 8. CDR3 size: 16 residues. CDR3 residues: CASSSGVAGGGETQYF. CDR3 DNA sequence: TGTGCCAGCAGTTCTGGTGTAGCGGGAGGGGGAGAGACCCAGTACTTC.